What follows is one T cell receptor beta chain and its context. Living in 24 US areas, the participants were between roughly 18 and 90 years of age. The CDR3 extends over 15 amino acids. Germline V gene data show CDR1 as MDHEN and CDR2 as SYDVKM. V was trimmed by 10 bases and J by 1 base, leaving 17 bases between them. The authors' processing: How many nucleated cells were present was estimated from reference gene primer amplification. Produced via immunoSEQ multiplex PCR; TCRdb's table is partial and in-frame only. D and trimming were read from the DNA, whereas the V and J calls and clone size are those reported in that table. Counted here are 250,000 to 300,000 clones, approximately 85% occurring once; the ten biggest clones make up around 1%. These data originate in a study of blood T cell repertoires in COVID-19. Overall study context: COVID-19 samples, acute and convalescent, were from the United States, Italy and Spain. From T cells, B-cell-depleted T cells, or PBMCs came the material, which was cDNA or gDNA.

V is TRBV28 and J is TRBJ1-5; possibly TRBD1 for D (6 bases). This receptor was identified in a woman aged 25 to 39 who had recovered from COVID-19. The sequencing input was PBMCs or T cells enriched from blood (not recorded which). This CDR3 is CATYKQGVSNQPQHF. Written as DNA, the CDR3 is TGTGCCACCTACAAACAGGGAGTGAGCAATCAGCCCCAGCATTTT. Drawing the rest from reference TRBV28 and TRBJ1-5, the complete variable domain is DVKVTQSSRYLVKRTGEKVFLECVQDMDHENMFWYRQDPGLGLRLIYFSYDVKMKEKGDIPEGYSVSREKKERFSLILESASTNQTSMYLCATYKQGVSNQPQHFGDGTRLSIL.